This TCR beta chain was retrieved from a study of cytomegalovirus exposure and HLA in healthy donors. On the study more broadly: From HLA-typed donors, an early data release held tens of millions of unique TCRs. Overall study results and limits: Using a false discovery rate of 0.05, a later analysis showed that approximately 16,000 TCR beta sequences were associated with HLA alleles. Available immune exposure information was restricted to CMV serostatus only. Trimming of TCR beta V- and J-genes showed a link, identified in a later analysis, to a missense DCLRE1C variant.

A multiplex PCR was run with 60 Vbeta primers and 13 Jbeta primers. Clones were sequenced by immunoSEQ multiplex PCR, and TCRdb holds only the in-frame ones, with some missing. Of 160,000 or so clones in the sample, around 78% were seen once. About this clone itself: What it recognizes is unknown.

CDR1 and CDR2 (germline): SGHTA, FQGNSA. The CDR3 spans 11 residues. Trimming took off 5 bases at V and 7 bases at J, with 6 bases between the two ends. The gene calls are TRBV7-2 and TRBJ2-1; D is ambiguous. The origin of this receptor is a woman between 40 and 55 years old in good health and CMV-seronegative. The sequenced sample consisted of PBMCs. The CDR3 bases are TGTGCCAGCAGCCAGTCTAATGAGCAGTTCTTC. This gives the protein CASSQSNEQFF.